This T cell receptor beta chain is drawn from a study of neurological immune-mediated disorders. Whole-study findings and limits: It was HTLV-1-associated myelopathy that showed the most TCR clonal expansion, while multiple sclerosis showed the least, falling below healthy controls.

CDR1 is SEHNR and CDR2 is FQNEAQ in the germline V gene (reference sequence). This CDR3 contains 16 residues. Trimming removed 6 bases from V and 7 bases from J; junction bases left unmatched: 8. This clonotype was recorded many times. Its antigen is unidentified. By 5'RACE with 10-nucleotide random UMIs, the cDNA was made. From 15-18 subjects, over 160 million TCR-beta sequences were obtained in each sequencing run. TCRdb independently ran MiXCR on the 5' RACE reads; one entry per CDR3 protein. The sample has about 38,000 distinct CDR3 sequences; around 10% are singletons. Indicated time point: technical triplicate 1. It was from 2 million PBMCs stored at -80 C that the unsorted libraries were obtained.

The sample taken for sequencing was PBMCs. This receptor was obtained from a man in his 60s with HTLV-1-associated myelopathy (HAM/TSP). This chain uses TRBV7-9 with TRBJ2-1, with 14 bases lining up with TRBD2. The DNA for the CDR3 is TGTGCCAGCAGTTTGACTAGCGGGAGGGCCTGGAATGAGCAGTTCTTC. This codes for CASSLTSGRAWNEQFF.